The 18 T cell receptor beta chains given below trace back to one sample, sequenced in a study of beta chain features in type 1 diabetes. Study-wide points: All four CD4+ subsets from Type 1 diabetes patients carried moderately but significantly shorter TCRB CDR3s.

Their antigen targets remain unknown. The sequenced template was cDNA made from the entire isolated RNA. The repertoire was sequenced with immunoSEQ multiplex PCR; TCRdb's copy has only in-frame clones and lacks some. The profile shows approximately 57,000 clones, under 60% of them singletons. Sequenced: Tregs from blood. Receptor source: a middle-aged woman with type 1 diabetes.

The chain couples TRBV6-6 to TRBJ1-1; TRBD1 matches at 9 bases. This CDR3 has 15 amino acids. The trim removed 4 bases at V and 6 bases at J, leaving 9 bases unmatched. Germline V lookup: CDR1 MNHNY, CDR2 SVGAGI (reference sequence). The CDR3 here is CASSSPGQGSAEAFF. The CDR3 coding sequence is TGTGCCAGCAGTTCTCCGGGACAGGGTTCCGCTGAAGCTTTCTTT.

This clone was observed a handful of times. This chain joins TRBV10-3 and TRBJ2-5; no reliable D call. The V gene lost 6 bases and the J gene lost 1 base, with 6 bases spanning the gap. Looked up from germline, CDR1 is ENHRY and CDR2 is SYGVKD. The CDR3 runs 12 residues. DNA of the CDR3: TGTGCCATCAGCCCCAGCCAAGAGACCCAGTACTTC. Protein sequence: CAISPSQETQYF.

V and J are TRBV6-5 and TRBJ1-2; D is perhaps TRBD1 (5 bases). This CDR3 comprises 14 residues. V lost 3 bases, J lost 4 bases, and 12 bases lay in between. Germline CDR1 and CDR2: MNHEY and SVGAGI. The CDR3 DNA reads TGTGCCAGCAGTTATGGGGCTACTGGCTATGGCTACACCTTC. Its translation is CASSYGATGYGYTF.

The J gene is TRBJ2-1, the V gene TRBV2, with 12 bases identical to TRBD2. Germline assignment: CDR1 SNHLY and CDR2 FYNNEI. With 8 bases clipped from V and 4 bases from J, the junction kept 6 bases outside the gene matches. The CDR3 covers 15 residues. CDR3 sequence: CASRSTSGSYNEQFF. Written as DNA, the CDR3 is TGTGCCAGCCGCTCGACTAGCGGGAGTTACAATGAGCAGTTCTTC.

V gene TRBV11-3 combines with J gene TRBJ2-5; 12 bases match TRBD1. Germline V gene sequence: CDR1 SGHNT, CDR2 YENEEA. Trimming cost V 3 bases and J 7 bases; bases outside gene matches: 9. The CDR3 totals 16 residues. CDR3 coding DNA: TGTGCCAGCAGCTTCGGGACAGGGGGCTTCCTCGGGACCCAGTACTTC. Translated, it gives CASSFGTGGFLGTQYF.

The CDR3 coding sequence is TGTGCCAGCAGGGGACAGGTCTCTGGAAACACCATATATTTT. The encoded protein is CASRGQVSGNTIYF. The gene calls are TRBV28 and TRBJ1-3; 8 positions match TRBD1. This CDR3 is 14 amino acids long. Trimming removed 6 bases from V and 0 bases from J; junction bases left unmatched: 1. Germline assignment: CDR1 MDHEN and CDR2 SYDVKM.

This clone was seen a handful of times. V and J are TRBV28 and TRBJ2-7; a possible D gene is TRBD2 (5 bases). Trimming removed 2 bases from V and 3 bases from J, with 8 bases in between. This CDR3 spans 13 amino acids. Germline V gene data show CDR1 as MDHEN and CDR2 as SYDVKM. CDR3: CASSLVGIYEQYF. The DNA of the CDR3 is TGTGCCAGCAGTTTAGTCGGGATCTACGAGCAGTACTTC.

The chain links TRBV18 to TRBJ2-5; 9 nucleotides align to TRBD1. Germline V gives CDR1 KGHSH, CDR2 LQKENI. Trimming removed 5 bases from V and 1 base from J; junction bases left unmatched: 11. The CDR3 has 17 amino acids. CDR3 DNA sequence: TGTGCCAGCTCAACCCGACAGGGGGAAGGGCTCCAAGAGACCCAGTACTTC. Protein: CASSTRQGEGLQETQYF.

This chain uses TRBV7-2 with TRBJ1-2; 7 bases match TRBD1. CDR1 and CDR2 (germline): SGHTA, FQGNSA. The CDR3 length is 13 residues. Trimming removed 1 base from V and 8 bases from J; junction bases left unmatched: 4. For the CDR3, the DNA is TGTGCCAGCAGCTTAGGAGGGGGCGGAGGCTACACCTTC. Encoded protein: CASSLGGGGGYTF.

The sample holds a few counts of this clone. The chain carries TRBV6-1 and TRBJ1-5, with D maybe TRBD1 (5 bases). This CDR3 spans 12 amino acids. V shed 6 bases and J shed 8 bases, with 11 bases lying between them. CDR1 MNHNS and CDR2 SASEGT come from the germline V gene. The CDR3 reads CASRGTLEPQHF. The DNA for the CDR3 is TGTGCCAGCAGGGGGACTCTAGAGCCCCAGCATTTT.

This clone was counted only a few times. V is TRBV19 and J is TRBJ2-1, with a possible D match to TRBD1 (5 bases). Germline V gives CDR1 LNHDA, CDR2 SQIVND (reference sequence). The CDR3 is 14 amino acids. Trimming left V 6 bases short and J 8 bases short, with 17 bases between. The CDR3 DNA reads as TGTGCCAGTAGCTTACCCGCAGGGTTCTATGAGCAGTTCTTC. Protein sequence: CASSLPAGFYEQFF.

This clone showed up just once. This sequence joins TRBV11-2 and TRBJ2-2; no reliable D call. V was shortened by 3 bases and J by 0 bases, with 5 bases between the two germline ends. The CDR3 is 14 amino acids. CDR1 and CDR2 (germline): SGHAT, FQNNGV. DNA for the CDR3: TGTGCCAGCAGCTTCAGGACGAACACCGGGGAGCTGTTTTTT. Its translation: CASSFRTNTGELFF. The whole variable domain, remainder taken from reference TRBV11-2 and TRBJ2-2, is EAGVAQSPRYKIIEKRQSVAFWCNPISGHATLYWYQQILGQGPKLLIQFQNNGVVDDSQLPKDRFSAERLKGVDSTLKIQPAKLEDSAVYLCASSFRTNTGELFFGEGSRLTVL.

The V and J genes are TRBV7-6 and TRBJ1-1; D gene uncertain. Trimming left V 3 bases short and J 5 bases short, with 13 bases between. The V gene's germline CDR1 is SGHVS and CDR2 FNYEAQ. The CDR3 length is 14 residues. CDR3 sequence (DNA): TGTGCCAGCAGCTTGTGGGGAGGTGGAACTGAAGCTTTCTTT. Translating it yields CASSLWGGGTEAFF.

J is TRBJ1-1 and V is TRBV29-1; D not certain. Deletions cut 7 bases from V and 6 bases from J, with 12 bases between. The CDR3 consists of 11 residues. CDR1 SQVTM and CDR2 ANQGSEA come from the germline V gene. CDR3 residues: CSAQRGAEAFF. The CDR3, as DNA: TGCAGCGCCCAGCGGGGAGCTGAAGCTTTCTTT.

This chain uses TRBV18 with TRBJ1-1; D gene uncertain. The CDR3 runs 13 residues. The V gene lost 6 bases and the J gene lost 2 bases, with 10 bases spanning the gap. The V gene's germline CDR1 is KGHSH and CDR2 LQKENI. CDR3 nucleotide sequence: TGTGCCAGCTCCCAACAGCCAAACACTGAAGCTTTCTTT. Translating gives CASSQQPNTEAFF.

The V call is TRBV27, the J call TRBJ2-2; D perhaps matches TRBD2 (5 bases). Germline CDR1 MNHEY, CDR2 SMNVEV (reference sequence). Trimming removed 2 bases from V and 0 bases from J, with 7 bases in between. The CDR3 consists of 15 residues. The CDR3 DNA follows: TGTGCCAGCAGTTTAAGCGGCCCGAACACCGGGGAGCTGTTTTTT. This translates into CASSLSGPNTGELFF.

The chain links TRBV29-1 to TRBJ2-7; 8 nucleotides match TRBD2. Looked up from germline, CDR1 is SQVTM and CDR2 is ANQGSEA. This CDR3 is built from 14 residues. Trimming took 6 bases from V and 4 from J; bases not matched to a gene: 11. The CDR3 is CSVQGIAGLYEQYF. CDR3 sequence (DNA): TGCAGCGTCCAAGGGATAGCGGGACTATACGAGCAGTACTTC.

This chain connects TRBV28 to TRBJ2-1; 7 nucleotides line up with TRBD2. The germline V gene encodes CDR1 MDHEN and CDR2 SYDVKM. Unmatched junction bases numbered 8, after V lost 6 bases and J lost 0 bases. The CDR3 consists of 16 residues. In DNA, the CDR3 is TGTGCCAGCAGGGGGGGGACGGTGATCTCCTACAATGAGCAGTTCTTC. Encoded protein: CASRGGTVISYNEQFF.